The rows below give T cell receptor beta chains drawn from one sample of a study of early T cells in non-severe SARS-CoV-2 infection. TCRdb used MiXCR to reprocess the 5' RACE reads, holding one entry per CDR3 protein. The sample records about 97,000 distinct CDR3 sequences, about 10% being singletons. Sequenced here: whole blood, sampled at baseline. The receptor set was obtained from an adult who was a healthcare worker with PCR-confirmed SARS-CoV-2 infection or an uninfected control (not recorded which). Both conserved end residues are part of each CDR3. D genes are given only for firm matches. Clone size appears in some rows only: once, few, many, or a class for an expanded clone.

clone size,D gene,J gene,V gene,CDR3 protein,CDR3 DNA
.,TRBD1,TRBJ2-5,TRBV6-2/TRBV6-3,CASSSSDRGVSETQYF,TGTGCCAGCAGTTCAAGCGACAGGGGCGTCTCAGAGACCCAGTACTTC
.,TRBD1,TRBJ2-1,TRBV7-3,CASSLQGGAYNEQFF,TGTGCCAGCAGCTTACAAGGGGGCGCGTACAATGAGCAGTTCTTC
few,.,TRBJ1-1,TRBV5-1,CASSLGPSNTEAFF,TGCGCCAGCAGCTTAGGCCCGTCGAACACTGAAGCTTTCTTT
.,.,TRBJ2-5,TRBV2,CASREGKTQYF,TGTGCCAGCAGGGAGGGGAAGACCCAGTACTTC
many,TRBD1,TRBJ1-2,TRBV9,CASSGGQTYGYTF,TGTGCCAGCAGCGGGGGACAGACTTATGGCTACACCTTC
.,.,TRBJ1-1,TRBV29-1,CSVCSLNTEAFF,TGCAGCGTTTGCAGCCTAAACACTGAAGCTTTCTTT
few,TRBD1,TRBJ2-7,TRBV4-1,CASSPGTGVYEQYF,TGCGCCAGCAGCCCCGGGACAGGGGTTTACGAGCAGTACTTC
few,.,TRBJ2-5,TRBV19,CASSQVEETQYF,TGTGCCAGTAGTCAAGTCGAAGAGACCCAGTACTTC
few,TRBD1,TRBJ2-3,TRBV5-4,CASSSRDRGRPDTQYF,TGTGCCAGCAGCTCGCGGGACAGGGGGCGCCCTGATACGCAGTATTTT
.,TRBD2,TRBJ2-3,TRBV12-3/TRBV12-4,CASSKAGAGLDTQYF,TGTGCCAGCAGCAAAGCGGGAGCTGGTCTAGATACGCAGTATTTT
many,.,TRBJ2-3,TRBV18,CASSPFKTTDTQYF,TGTGCCAGCTCACCTTTTAAGACCACAGATACGCAGTATTTT